The sequence of this T cell receptor (beta chain) was determined in a study of blood T cell repertoires in COVID-19. As for the study in general: Samples of COVID-19 (acute and convalescent) were obtained from the United States, Italy and Spain. PBMCs, B-cell-depleted T cells, or T cells provided the cDNA or gDNA that made up the material.

The germline V and J ends were trimmed by 6 bases and 3 bases, with 9 bases remaining between them. This CDR3 comprises 13 residues. Germline-derived CDR1 and CDR2 are SNHLY and FYNNEI. Original methodology: Reference gene primer amplification in the assay estimated nucleated cell counts. Method: immunoSEQ multiplex PCR; TCRdb's copy keeps in-frame clones and lacks some. V and J calls and clone size follow that table, whereas D and trimming were derived from the DNA. The sample holds fewer than 450,000 clones, around 88% seen once. The genes are TRBV2 and TRBJ1-5, with a weak D call TRBD1 (5 bases). The sequencing input was peripheral blood. The receptor's source is a woman in her 50s with COVID-19, enrolled during active disease. The CDR3 nucleotides read TGTGCCAGCAGCGGACACCCCAATCAGCCCCAGCATTTT. It yields the protein CASSGHPNQPQHF.